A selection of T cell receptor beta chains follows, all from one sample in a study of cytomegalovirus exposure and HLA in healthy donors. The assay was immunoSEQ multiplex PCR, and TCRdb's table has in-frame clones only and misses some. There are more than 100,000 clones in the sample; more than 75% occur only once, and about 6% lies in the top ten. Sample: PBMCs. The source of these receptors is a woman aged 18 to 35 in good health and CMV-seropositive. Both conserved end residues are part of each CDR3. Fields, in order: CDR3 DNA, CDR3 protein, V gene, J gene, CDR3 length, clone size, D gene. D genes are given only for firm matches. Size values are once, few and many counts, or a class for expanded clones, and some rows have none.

CDR3 DNA: TGTGCCAGCAGCCAACCAGGGGTTATGAACACTGAAGCTTTCTTT
CDR3 protein: CASSQPGVMNTEAFF
V gene: TRBV14
J gene: TRBJ1-1
CDR3 length: 15
clone size: -
D gene: -

CDR3 DNA: TGTGCCAGCAGCTTCCAGACTAGCGGGGGCCCCTACGAGCAGTACTTC
CDR3 protein: CASSFQTSGGPYEQYF
V gene: TRBV7-8
J gene: TRBJ2-7
CDR3 length: 16
clone size: -
D gene: TRBD2

CDR3 DNA: TGCGCCAGCAGCCAAGGGCTGGGACTATACCAAGAGACCCAGTACTTC
CDR3 protein: CASSQGLGLYQETQYF
V gene: TRBV4-1
J gene: TRBJ2-5
CDR3 length: 16
clone size: -
D gene: TRBD2

CDR3 DNA: TGTGCCAGCAGGGTGGGACAGCTCGATCAGCCCCAGCATTTT
CDR3 protein: CASRVGQLDQPQHF
V gene: TRBV28
J gene: TRBJ1-5
CDR3 length: 14
clone size: -
D gene: TRBD1

CDR3 DNA: TGCGCCAGCAGCCCTGACAGTGGAACTGAAGCTTTCTTT
CDR3 protein: CASSPDSGTEAFF
V gene: TRBV5-1
J gene: TRBJ1-1
CDR3 length: 13
clone size: -
D gene: -

CDR3 DNA: TGTGCCAGCAGTGCGGCCAGGTCAAACACTGAAGCTTTCTTT
CDR3 protein: CASSAARSNTEAFF
V gene: TRBV6-1
J gene: TRBJ1-1
CDR3 length: 14
clone size: -
D gene: -

CDR3 DNA: TGCGCCAGCAGCTTCATTCCCGGGCAAGAGACCCAGTACTTC
CDR3 protein: CASSFIPGQETQYF
V gene: TRBV4-1
J gene: TRBJ2-5
CDR3 length: 14
clone size: -
D gene: -

CDR3 DNA: TGTGCCAGCTGGACAGGTCTCCCGCGTAAATATAATTCACCCCTCCACTTT
CDR3 protein: CASWTGLPRKYNSPLHF
V gene: TRBV2
J gene: TRBJ1-6
CDR3 length: 17
clone size: few
D gene: TRBD1

CDR3 DNA: TGTGCCAGCAGCCCTATCCGGGACAGGGGGTACTATAACACCTTC
CDR3 protein: CASSPIRDRGYYNTF
V gene: TRBV11-2
J gene: TRBJ1-2
CDR3 length: 15
clone size: -
D gene: TRBD1

CDR3 DNA: TGCGCCAGCAGGTCGACTAGCGCATTCGACTACAATGAGCAGTTCTTC
CDR3 protein: CASRSTSAFDYNEQFF
V gene: TRBV5-1
J gene: TRBJ2-1
CDR3 length: 16
clone size: -
D gene: TRBD2

CDR3 DNA: TGTGCCAGCAGTTCCGGGACAGTATACCAGGCCCAGCATTTT
CDR3 protein: CASSSGTVYQAQHF
V gene: TRBV28
J gene: TRBJ1-5
CDR3 length: 14
clone size: -
D gene: TRBD1

CDR3 DNA: TGTGCCAGTAGTATATCGGTCATCTATAATTCACCCCTCCACTTT
CDR3 protein: CASSISVIYNSPLHF
V gene: TRBV19
J gene: TRBJ1-6
CDR3 length: 15
clone size: -
D gene: -

CDR3 DNA: TGTGCCAGCAGCGTAGGGGTCGGGAGCTCCTACGAGCAGTACTTC
CDR3 protein: CASSVGVGSSYEQYF
V gene: TRBV9
J gene: TRBJ2-7
CDR3 length: 15
clone size: -
D gene: -